The present T cell receptor beta chain was sequenced within a study of shared clonotypes between healthy human individuals. Overall study findings and caveats: A reduction in generation probabilities was seen for non-shared clonotypes relative to those shared by all four donors.

Details on this clone: Its antigen is as yet unknown.

This was a deep-level run. Replicate PCRs for sorted subsets used around 190 ng DNA; this equaled 25,000 to 30,000 T cell genomes. Here immunoSEQ multiplex PCR was the method, and the copy in TCRdb shows in-frame clones only, minus some. Of about 1.5 million clones in the sample, under 99% were seen once. V was clipped by 1 base and J by 1 base; unmatched bases: 2. Germline V lookup: CDR1 SGHRS, CDR2 YFSETQ. CDR3 size: 16 residues. This rearrangement joins TRBV5-1 to TRBJ2-1; the match to TRBD2 covers 10 bases. The source of this sequence is a man aged 25 to 40 in good health. Source material: naive CD4+ T cells sorted from blood. The subset: CD45RA+ positively selected. The CDR3 spells CASSLKGLASYNEQFF. The DNA for the CDR3 is TGCGCCAGCAGCTTGAAGGGACTAGCGTCCTACAATGAGCAGTTCTTC.